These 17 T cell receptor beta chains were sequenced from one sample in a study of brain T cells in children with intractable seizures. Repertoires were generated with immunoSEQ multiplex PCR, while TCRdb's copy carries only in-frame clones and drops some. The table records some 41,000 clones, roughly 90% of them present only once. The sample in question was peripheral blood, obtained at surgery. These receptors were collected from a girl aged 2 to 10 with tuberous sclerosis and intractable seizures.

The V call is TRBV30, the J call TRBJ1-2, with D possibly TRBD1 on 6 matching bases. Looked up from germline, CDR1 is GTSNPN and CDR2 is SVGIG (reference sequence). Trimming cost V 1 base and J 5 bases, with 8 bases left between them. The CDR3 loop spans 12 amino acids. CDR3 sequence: CAWSDTGYGYTF. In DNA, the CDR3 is TGTGCCTGGAGTGATACAGGGTATGGCTACACCTTC.

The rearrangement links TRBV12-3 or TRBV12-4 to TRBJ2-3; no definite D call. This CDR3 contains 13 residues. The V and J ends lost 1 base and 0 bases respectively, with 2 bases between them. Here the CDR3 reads CASSLDSTDTQYF. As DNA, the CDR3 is TGTGCCAGCAGTTTAGACAGCACAGATACGCAGTATTTT.

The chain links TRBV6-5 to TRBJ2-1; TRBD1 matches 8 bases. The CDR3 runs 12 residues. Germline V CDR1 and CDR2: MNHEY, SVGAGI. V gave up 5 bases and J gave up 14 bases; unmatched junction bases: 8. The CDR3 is CASSTGTGYKFF. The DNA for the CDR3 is TGTGCCAGCAGTACCGGGACAGGTTATAAGTTCTTC.

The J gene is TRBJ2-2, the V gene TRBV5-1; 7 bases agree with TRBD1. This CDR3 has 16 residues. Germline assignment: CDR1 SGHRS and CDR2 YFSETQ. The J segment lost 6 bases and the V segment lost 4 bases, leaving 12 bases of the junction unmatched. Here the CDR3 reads CASSVRDRYIPGELFF. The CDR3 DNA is TGCGCCAGCAGCGTCCGGGACAGATATATTCCCGGGGAGCTGTTTTTT.

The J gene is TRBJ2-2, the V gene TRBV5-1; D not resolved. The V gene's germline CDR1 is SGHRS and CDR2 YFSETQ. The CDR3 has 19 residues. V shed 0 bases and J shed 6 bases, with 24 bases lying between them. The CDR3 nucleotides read TGCGCCAGCAGCTTGGAACCCAGAGTAAGCCGACTCCGACCCGGGGAGCTGTTTTTT. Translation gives CASSLEPRVSRLRPGELFF.

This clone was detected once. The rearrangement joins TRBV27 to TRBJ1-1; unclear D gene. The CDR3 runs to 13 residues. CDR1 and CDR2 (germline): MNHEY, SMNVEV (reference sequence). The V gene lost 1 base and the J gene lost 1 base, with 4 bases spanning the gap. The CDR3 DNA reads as TGTGCCAGCAGTTTATTGAGGAACACTGAAGCTTTCTTT. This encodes CASSLLRNTEAFF.

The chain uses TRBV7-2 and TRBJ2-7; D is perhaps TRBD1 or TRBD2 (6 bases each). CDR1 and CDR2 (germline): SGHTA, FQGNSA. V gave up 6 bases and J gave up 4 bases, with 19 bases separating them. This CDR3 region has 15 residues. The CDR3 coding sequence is TGTGCCAGCAGTTGGGACTCTCAGGGGTTTTACGAGCAGTACTTC. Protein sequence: CASSWDSQGFYEQYF.

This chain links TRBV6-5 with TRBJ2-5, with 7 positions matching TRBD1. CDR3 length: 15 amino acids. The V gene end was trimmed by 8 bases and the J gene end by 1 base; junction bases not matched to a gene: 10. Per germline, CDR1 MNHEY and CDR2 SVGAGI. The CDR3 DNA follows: TGTGCCAGCTACTCTAGGGGGCAGTCCCAAGAGACCCAGTACTTC. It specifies CASYSRGQSQETQYF.

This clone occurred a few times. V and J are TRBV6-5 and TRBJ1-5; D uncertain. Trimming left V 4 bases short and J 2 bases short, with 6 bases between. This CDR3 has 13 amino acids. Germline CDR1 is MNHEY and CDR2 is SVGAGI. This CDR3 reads CASSSWGNQPQHF. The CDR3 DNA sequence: TGTGCCAGCAGTTCATGGGGCAATCAGCCCCAGCATTTT.

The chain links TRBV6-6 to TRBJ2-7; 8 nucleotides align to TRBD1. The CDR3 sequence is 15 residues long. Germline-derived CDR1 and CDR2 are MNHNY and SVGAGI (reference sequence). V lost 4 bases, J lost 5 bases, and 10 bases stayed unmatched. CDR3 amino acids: CASSSNNRGTNEQYF. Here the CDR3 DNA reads TGTGCCAGCAGTTCTAACAACAGGGGGACCAACGAGCAGTACTTC.

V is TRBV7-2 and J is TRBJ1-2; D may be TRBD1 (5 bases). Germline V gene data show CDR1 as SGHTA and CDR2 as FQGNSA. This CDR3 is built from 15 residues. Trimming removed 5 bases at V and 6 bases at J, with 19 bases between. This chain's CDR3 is CASSPSSGGINGYTF. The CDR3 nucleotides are TGTGCCAGCAGCCCGTCAAGTGGGGGTATAAATGGCTACACCTTC.

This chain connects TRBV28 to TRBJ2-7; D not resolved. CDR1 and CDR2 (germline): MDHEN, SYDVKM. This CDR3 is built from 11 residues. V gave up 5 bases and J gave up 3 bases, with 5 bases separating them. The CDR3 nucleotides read TGTGCCAGCAGTGGGCACTACGAGCAGTACTTC. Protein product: CASSGHYEQYF.

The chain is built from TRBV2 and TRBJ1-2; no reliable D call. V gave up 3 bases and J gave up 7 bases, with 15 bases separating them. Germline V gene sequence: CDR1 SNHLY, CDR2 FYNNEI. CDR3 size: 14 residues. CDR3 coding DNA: TGTGCCAGCAGTGATGGGCGGTACCTACCTGGCTACACCTTC. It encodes CASSDGRYLPGYTF. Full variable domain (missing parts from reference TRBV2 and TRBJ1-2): EPEVTQTPSHQVTQMGQEVILRCVPISNHLYFYWYRQILGQKVEFLVSFYNNEISEKSEIFDDQFSVERPDGSNFTLKIRSTKLEDSAMYFCASSDGRYLPGYTFGSGTRLTVV.

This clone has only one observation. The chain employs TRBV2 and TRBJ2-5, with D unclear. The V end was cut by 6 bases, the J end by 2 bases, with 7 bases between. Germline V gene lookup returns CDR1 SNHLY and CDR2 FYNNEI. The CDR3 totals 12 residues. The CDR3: CASRQIQETQYF. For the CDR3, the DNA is TGTGCCAGCAGACAGATTCAAGAGACCCAGTACTTC.

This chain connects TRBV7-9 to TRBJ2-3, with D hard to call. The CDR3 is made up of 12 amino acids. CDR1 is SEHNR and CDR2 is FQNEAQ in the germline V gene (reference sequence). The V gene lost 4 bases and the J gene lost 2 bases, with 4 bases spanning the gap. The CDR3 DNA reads TGTGCCAGCAGCTCCCACACAGATACGCAGTATTTT. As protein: CASSSHTDTQYF.

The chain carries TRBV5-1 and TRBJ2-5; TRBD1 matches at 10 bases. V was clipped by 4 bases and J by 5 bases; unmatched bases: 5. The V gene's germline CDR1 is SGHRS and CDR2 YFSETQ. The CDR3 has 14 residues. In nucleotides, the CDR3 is TGCGCCAGCAGCAGGGACAGGGGATATGAGACCCAGTACTTC. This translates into CASSRDRGYETQYF.

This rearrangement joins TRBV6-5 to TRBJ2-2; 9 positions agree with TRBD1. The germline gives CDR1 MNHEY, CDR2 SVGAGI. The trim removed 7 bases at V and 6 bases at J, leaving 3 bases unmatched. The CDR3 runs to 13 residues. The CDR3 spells CASKNRGPGELFF. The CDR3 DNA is TGTGCCAGCAAGAACAGGGGGCCCGGGGAGCTGTTTTTT.